The entry below describes one TCR beta chain. The sample comes from a study of CD8 T cells in ankylosing spondylitis. TCRdb ran MiXCR on the 5' RACE reads and lists one entry per CDR3 protein. The sample holds under 250,000 distinct CDR3 sequences; over 7% are singletons and the top ten take approximately 5%. Trimming removed 3 bases at V and 4 bases at J, with 15 bases between. CDR1 is SQVTM and CDR2 is ANQGSEA in the germline V gene. The CDR3 has 14 amino acids. The rearrangement links TRBV29-1 to TRBJ1-2; D uncertain. The clonotype was recovered from a female donor with ankylosing spondylitis or in good health (not recorded which). The source material was blood, either unsorted or a sorted T cell fraction (not recorded which). This CDR3 is CSVDGREAVYGYTF. CDR3 coding DNA: TGCAGCGTTGATGGGCGGGAAGCCGTCTATGGCTACACCTTC.